This TCR beta chain was found in a study of CD8+CD57+ T cells in acquired aplastic anemia. As for the study in general: 3.2 ug was the average amount of DNA from sorted CD4+ and CD8+ cells. The study's findings and limits: Levels of CD8+ Simpson's diversity were not significantly distinct in patients versus controls.

Patients who underwent sequencing had shown CD8+CD57+ cell expansion by flow cytometry. CDR3 size: 18 residues. V was clipped by 6 bases and J by 0 bases; unmatched bases: 9. From germline, CDR1 is MNHEY and CDR2 SMNVEV (reference sequence). Researchers used genomic DNA as the template to profile TCR beta VDJ and CDR3. In TCRdb, the reads were re-called with MiXCR into one record per CDR3 protein. The table includes around 430,000 distinct CDR3 sequences, around 30% detected once. This clonotype was picked up a small number of times. Its antigen is as yet unknown. Sequencing was done on a sample of sorted CD4+, CD8+, or CD8+CD57+ T cells (not recorded which) from PBMCs. The receptor comes from a human donor with aplastic anemia. The chain couples TRBV27 to TRBJ1-6, with 9 bases matching TRBD1. CDR3 DNA sequence: TGTGCCAGCAGCGAGCTGACAGGGGGGAGCTCCTATAATTCACCCCTCCACTTT. Amino acid sequence: CASSELTGGSSYNSPLHF.